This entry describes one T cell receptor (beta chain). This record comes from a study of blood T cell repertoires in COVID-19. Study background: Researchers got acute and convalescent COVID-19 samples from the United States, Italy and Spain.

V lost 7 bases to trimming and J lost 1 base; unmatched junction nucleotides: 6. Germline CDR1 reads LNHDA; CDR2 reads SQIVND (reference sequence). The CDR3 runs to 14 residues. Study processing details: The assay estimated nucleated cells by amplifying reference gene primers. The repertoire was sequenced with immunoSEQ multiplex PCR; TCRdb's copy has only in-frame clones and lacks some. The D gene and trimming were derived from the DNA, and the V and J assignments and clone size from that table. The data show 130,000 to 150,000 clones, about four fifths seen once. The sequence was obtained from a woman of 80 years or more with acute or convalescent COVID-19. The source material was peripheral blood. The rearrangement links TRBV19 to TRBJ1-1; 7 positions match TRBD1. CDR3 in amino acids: CASKGRGENTEAFF. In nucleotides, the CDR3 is TGTGCCAGTAAGGGCAGGGGGGAGAACACTGAAGCTTTCTTT.